This TCR beta chain was sequenced for a study of shared clonotypes between healthy human individuals. Study summary: Each donor contributed plates that comprised three CD4 naive, three CD4 memory, two CD8 naive and one CD8 memory.

Germline V gene sequence: CDR1 ENHRY, CDR2 SYGVKD. Trimming cost V 8 bases and J 8 bases; bases outside gene matches: 3. The length of the CDR3 is 13 residues. The genomic DNA of each subset was split evenly across several immunoSEQ plates. TCRdb's table, derived via immunoSEQ multiplex PCR, lists solely in-frame clones and lacks some. The table has some 2 million clones, 95% seen once. Sequencing was carried out using naive CD4+ T cells sorted from blood. Subset meaning: CD45RA+ positively selected. This sequence joins TRBV10-3 and TRBJ1-6; TRBD1 agrees at 10 bases. The clonotype originates from a man younger than 30 in good health. DNA of the CDR3: TGTGCCATCGGTGGACAGGGGGATTCACCCCTCCACTTT. Translated: CAIGGQGDSPLHF.